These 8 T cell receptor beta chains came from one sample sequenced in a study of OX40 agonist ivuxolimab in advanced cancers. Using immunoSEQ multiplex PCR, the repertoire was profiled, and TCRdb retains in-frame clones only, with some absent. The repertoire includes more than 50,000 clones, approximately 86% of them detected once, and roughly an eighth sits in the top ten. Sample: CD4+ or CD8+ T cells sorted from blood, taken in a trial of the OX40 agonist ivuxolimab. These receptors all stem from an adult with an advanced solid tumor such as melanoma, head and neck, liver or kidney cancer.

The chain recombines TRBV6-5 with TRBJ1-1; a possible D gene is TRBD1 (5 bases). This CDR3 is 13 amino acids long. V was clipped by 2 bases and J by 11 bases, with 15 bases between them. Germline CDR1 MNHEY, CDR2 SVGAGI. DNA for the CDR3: TGTGCCAGCAGTTACACCTGGGGGGTACGTGCTTTCTTT. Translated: CASSYTWGVRAFF.

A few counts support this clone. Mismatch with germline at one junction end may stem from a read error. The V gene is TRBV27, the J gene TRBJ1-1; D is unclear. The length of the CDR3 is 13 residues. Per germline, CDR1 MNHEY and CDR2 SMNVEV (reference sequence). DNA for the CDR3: TGTGCCAGCAGTCCCGGTACTTTCACTGACGCTTTCTTT. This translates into CASSPGTFTDAFF.

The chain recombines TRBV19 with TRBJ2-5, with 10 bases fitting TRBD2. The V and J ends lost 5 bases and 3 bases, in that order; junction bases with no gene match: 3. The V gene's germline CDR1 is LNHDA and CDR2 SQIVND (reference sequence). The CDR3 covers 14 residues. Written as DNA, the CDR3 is TGTGCCAGTAGTTGGAGCGGGAGGGAAGAGACCCAGTACTTC. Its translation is CASSWSGREETQYF. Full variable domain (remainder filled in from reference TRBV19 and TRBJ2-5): DGGITQSPKYLFRKEGQNVTLSCEQNLNHDAMYWYRQDPGQGLRLIYYSQIVNDFQKGDIAEGYSVSREKKESFPLTVTSAQKNPTAFYLCASSWSGREETQYFGPGTRLLVL.

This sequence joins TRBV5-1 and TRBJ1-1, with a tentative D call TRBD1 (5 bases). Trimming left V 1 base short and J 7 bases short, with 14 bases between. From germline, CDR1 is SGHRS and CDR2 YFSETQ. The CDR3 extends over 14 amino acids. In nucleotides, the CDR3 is TGCGCCAGCAGCTTGCCGGGCCAGGGAGGTGAAGCTTTCTTT. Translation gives CASSLPGQGGEAFF.

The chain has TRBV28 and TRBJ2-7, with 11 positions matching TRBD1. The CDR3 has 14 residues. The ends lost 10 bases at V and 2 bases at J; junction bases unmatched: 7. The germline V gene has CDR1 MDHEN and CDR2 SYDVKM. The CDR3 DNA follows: TGTGCCACCCTGGACAGGGGGCTAACCTACGAGCAGTACTTC. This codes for CATLDRGLTYEQYF.

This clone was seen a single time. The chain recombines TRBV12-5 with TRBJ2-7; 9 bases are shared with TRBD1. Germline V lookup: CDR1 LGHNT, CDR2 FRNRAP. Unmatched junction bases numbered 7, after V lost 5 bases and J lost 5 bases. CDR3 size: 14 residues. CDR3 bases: TGTGCTAGTGGTCAGGGACAGGGATCTGACGAGCAGTACTTC. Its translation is CASGQGQGSDEQYF.

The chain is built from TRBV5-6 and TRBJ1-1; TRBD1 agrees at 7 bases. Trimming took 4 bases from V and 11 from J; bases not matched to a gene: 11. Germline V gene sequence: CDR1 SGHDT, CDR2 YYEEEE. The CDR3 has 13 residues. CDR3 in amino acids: CASSHQGVVAAFF. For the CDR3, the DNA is TGTGCCAGCAGCCACCAGGGGGTCGTGGCGGCTTTCTTT.

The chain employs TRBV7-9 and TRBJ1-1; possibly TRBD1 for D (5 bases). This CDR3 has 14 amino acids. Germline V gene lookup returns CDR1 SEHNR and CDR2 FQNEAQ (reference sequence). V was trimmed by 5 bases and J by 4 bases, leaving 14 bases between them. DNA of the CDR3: TGTGCCAGCAGCCCGGACATGGGGGGCACTGAAGCTTTCTTT. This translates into CASSPDMGGTEAFF. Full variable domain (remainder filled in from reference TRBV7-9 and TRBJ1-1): DTGVSQNPRHKITKRGQNVTFRCDPISEHNRLYWYRQTLGQGPEFLTYFQNEAQLEKSRLLSDRFSAERPKGSFSTLEIQRTEQGDSAMYLCASSPDMGGTEAFFGQGTRLTVV.